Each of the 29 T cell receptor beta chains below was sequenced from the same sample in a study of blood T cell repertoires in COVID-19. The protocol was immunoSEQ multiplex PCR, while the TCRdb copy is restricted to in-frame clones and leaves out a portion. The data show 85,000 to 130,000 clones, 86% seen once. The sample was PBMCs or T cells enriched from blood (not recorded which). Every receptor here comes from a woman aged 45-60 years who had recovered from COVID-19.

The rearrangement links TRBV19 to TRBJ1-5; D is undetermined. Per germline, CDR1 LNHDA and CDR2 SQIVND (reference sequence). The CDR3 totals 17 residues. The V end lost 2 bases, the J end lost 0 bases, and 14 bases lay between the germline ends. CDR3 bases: TGTGCCAGTAGTATATCCAGCCAGGCCTATAGCAATCAGCCCCAGCATTTT. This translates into CASSISSQAYSNQPQHF.

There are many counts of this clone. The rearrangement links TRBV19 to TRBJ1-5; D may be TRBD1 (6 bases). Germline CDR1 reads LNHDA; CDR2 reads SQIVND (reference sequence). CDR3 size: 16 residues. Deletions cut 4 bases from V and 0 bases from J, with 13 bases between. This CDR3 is CASSTKGTNSNQPQHF. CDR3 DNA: TGTGCCAGTAGTACTAAAGGGACAAATAGCAATCAGCCCCAGCATTTT.

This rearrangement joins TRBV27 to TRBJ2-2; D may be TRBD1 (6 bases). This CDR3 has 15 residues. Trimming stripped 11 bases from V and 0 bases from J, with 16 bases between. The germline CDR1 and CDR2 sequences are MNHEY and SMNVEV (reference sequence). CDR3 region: CASSREGANTGELFF. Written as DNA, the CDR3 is TGTGCCTCCAGCCGAGAGGGGGCGAACACCGGGGAGCTGTTTTTT.

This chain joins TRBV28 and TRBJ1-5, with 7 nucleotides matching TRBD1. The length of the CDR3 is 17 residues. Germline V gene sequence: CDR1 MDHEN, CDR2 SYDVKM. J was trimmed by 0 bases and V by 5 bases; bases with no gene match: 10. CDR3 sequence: CASSIGPRGLSNQPQHF. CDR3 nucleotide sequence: TGTGCCAGCAGTATCGGTCCGAGGGGGCTTAGCAATCAGCCCCAGCATTTT.

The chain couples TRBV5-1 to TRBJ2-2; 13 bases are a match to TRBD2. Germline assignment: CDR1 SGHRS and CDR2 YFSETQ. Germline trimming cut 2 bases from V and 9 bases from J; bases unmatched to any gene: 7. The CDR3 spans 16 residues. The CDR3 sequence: CASSLTSGRDHRELFF. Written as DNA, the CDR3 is TGCGCCAGCAGCTTAACTAGCGGGAGGGATCACCGGGAGCTGTTTTTT.

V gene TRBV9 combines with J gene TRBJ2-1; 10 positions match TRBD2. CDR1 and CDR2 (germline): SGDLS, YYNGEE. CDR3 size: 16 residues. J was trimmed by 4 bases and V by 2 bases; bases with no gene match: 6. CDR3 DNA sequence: TGTGCCAGCAGCGTCCTAGCGGGAGCCGCGTACAATGAGCAGTTCTTC. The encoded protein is CASSVLAGAAYNEQFF.

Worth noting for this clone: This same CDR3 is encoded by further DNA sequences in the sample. CDR3 loop: CASSQDLRGEQFF. Here the CDR3 DNA reads TGTGCCAGCAGCCAAGATCTACGCGGGGAGCAGTTCTTC. This chain uses TRBV3-1 (or the pseudogene TRBV3-2) with TRBJ2-1; tentatively, D is TRBD2 (5 bases). The length of the CDR3 is 13 residues. Trimming took 0 bases from V and 10 from J, leaving 10 bases between them. CDR1 LGHDT and CDR2 YNNKEL come from the germline V gene (reference sequence).

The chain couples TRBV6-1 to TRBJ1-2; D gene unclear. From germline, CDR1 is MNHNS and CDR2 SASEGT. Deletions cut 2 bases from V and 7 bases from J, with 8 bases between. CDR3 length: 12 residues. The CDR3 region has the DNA TGTGCCAGCAGTGAATGGGGAGGTGGCTACACCTTC. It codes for CASSEWGGGYTF.

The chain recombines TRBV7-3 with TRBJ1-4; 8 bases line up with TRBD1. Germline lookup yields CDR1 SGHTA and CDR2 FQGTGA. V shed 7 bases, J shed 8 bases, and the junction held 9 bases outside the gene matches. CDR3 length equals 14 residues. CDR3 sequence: CASIGQGEVEKLFF. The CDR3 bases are TGTGCCAGCATCGGACAGGGTGAGGTGGAAAAACTGTTTTTT.

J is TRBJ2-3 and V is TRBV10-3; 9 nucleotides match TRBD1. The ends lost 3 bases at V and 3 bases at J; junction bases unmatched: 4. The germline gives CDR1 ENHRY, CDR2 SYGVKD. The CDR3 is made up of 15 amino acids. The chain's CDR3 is CAISERQGGTDTQYF. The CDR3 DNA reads TGTGCCATCAGTGAACGACAGGGGGGGACAGATACGCAGTATTTT.

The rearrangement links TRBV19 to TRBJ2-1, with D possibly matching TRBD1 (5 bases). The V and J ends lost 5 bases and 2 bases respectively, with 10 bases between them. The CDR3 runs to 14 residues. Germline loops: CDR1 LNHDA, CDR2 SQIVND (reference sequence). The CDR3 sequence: CASSPQGTYNEQFF. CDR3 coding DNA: TGTGCCAGTAGTCCCCAGGGTACCTACAATGAGCAGTTCTTC.

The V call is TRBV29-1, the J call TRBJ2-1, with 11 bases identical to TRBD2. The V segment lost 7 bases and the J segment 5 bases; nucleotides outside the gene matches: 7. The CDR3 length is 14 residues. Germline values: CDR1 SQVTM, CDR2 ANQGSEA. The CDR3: CSGLSSGGNNEQFF. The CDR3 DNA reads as TGCAGCGGCCTATCTAGCGGGGGGAACAATGAGCAGTTCTTC.

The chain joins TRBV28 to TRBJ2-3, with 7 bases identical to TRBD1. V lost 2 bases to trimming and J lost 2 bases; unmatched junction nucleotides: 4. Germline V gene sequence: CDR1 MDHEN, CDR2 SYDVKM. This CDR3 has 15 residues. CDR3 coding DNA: TGTGCCAGCAGTTTAGGGACAGCGTCCACAGATACGCAGTATTTT. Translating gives CASSLGTASTDTQYF. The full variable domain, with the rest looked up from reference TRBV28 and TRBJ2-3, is DVKVTQSSRYLVKRTGEKVFLECVQDMDHENMFWYRQDPGLGLRLIYFSYDVKMKEKGDIPEGYSVSREKKERFSLILESASTNQTSMYLCASSLGTASTDTQYFGPGTRLTVL.

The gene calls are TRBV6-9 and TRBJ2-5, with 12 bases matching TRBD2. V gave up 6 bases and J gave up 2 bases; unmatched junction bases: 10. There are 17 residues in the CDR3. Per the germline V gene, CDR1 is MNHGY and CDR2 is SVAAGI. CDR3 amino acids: CASSSTSGSGLQETQYF. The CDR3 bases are TGTGCCAGCAGCTCGACTAGCGGGAGTGGATTGCAAGAGACCCAGTACTTC.

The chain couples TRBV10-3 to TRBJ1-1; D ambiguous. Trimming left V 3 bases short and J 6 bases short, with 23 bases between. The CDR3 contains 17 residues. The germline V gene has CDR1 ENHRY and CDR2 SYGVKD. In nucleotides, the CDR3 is TGTGCCATCAGTGAATCGGTTCAGGCCCTCGGTTTTGCTGAAGCTTTCTTT. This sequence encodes CAISESVQALGFAEAFF.

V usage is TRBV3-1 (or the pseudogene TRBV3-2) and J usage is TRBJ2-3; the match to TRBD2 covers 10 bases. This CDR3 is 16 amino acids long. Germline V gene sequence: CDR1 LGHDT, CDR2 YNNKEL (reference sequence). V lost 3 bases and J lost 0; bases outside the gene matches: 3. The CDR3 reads CASSHGLAESTDTQYF. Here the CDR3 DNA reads TGTGCCAGCAGCCATGGACTAGCGGAAAGCACAGATACGCAGTATTTT.

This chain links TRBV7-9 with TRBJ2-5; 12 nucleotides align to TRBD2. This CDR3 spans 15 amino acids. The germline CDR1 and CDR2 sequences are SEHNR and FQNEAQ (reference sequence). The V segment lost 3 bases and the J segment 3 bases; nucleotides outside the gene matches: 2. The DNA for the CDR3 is TGTGCCAGCAGCTTGGCTAGCGGGAGGGAAGAGACCCAGTACTTC. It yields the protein CASSLASGREETQYF. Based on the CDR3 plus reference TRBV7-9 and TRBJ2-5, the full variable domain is DTGVSQNPRHKITKRGQNVTFRCDPISEHNRLYWYRQTLGQGPEFLTYFQNEAQLEKSRLLSDRFSAERPKGSFSTLEIQRTEQGDSAMYLCASSLASGREETQYFGPGTRLLVL.

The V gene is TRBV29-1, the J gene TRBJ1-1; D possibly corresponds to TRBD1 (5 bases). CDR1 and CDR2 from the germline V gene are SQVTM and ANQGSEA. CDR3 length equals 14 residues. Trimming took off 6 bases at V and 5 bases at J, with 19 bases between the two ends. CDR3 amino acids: CSVTLSGGSTEAFF. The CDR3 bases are TGCAGCGTGACCCTCTCCGGGGGTTCGACTGAAGCTTTCTTT. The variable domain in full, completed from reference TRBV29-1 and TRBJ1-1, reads SAVISQKPSRDICQRGTSLTIQCQVDSQVTMMFWYRQQPGQSLTLIATANQGSEATYESGFVIDKFPISRPNLTFSTLTVSNMSPEDSSIYLCSVTLSGGSTEAFFGQGTRLTVV.

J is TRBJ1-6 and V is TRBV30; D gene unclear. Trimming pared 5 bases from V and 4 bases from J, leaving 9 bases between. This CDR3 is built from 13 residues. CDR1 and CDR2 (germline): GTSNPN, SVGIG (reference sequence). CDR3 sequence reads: CAWSEEYNSPLHF. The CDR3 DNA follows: TGTGCCTGGTCCGAGGAGTATAATTCACCCCTCCACTTT.

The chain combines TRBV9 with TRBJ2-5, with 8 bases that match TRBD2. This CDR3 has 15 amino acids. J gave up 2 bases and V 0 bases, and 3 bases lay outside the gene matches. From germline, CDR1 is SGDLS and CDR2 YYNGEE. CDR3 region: CASSVGLASQETQYF. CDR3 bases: TGTGCCAGCAGCGTAGGACTAGCGAGTCAAGAGACCCAGTACTTC.

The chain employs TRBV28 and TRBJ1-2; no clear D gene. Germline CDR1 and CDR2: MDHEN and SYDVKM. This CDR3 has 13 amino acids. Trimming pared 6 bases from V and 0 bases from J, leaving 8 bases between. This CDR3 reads CASRPTPNYGYTF. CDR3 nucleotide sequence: TGTGCCAGCAGACCGACACCTAACTATGGCTACACCTTC.

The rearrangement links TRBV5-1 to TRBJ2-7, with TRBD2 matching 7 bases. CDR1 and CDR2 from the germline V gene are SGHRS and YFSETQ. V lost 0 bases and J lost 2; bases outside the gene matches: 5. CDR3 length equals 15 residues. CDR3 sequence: CASSLGAGKAYEQYF. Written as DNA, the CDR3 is TGCGCCAGCAGCTTGGGAGCGGGAAAAGCCTACGAGCAGTACTTC.

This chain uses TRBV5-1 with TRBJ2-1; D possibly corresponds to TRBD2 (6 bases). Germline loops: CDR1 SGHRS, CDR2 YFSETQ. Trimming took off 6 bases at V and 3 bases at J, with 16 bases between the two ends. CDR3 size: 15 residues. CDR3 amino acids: CASTYLGGGYNEQFF. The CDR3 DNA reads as TGCGCCAGCACCTACCTGGGGGGAGGCTACAATGAGCAGTTCTTC.

Here the CDR3 DNA reads TGTGCCAGCAGCCAAGAAGCTGGTTACAATGAGCAGTTCTTC. Amino acids: CASSQEAGYNEQFF. V and J are TRBV4-2 and TRBJ2-1; no firm D call. The CDR3 has 14 amino acids. Germline assignment: CDR1 LGHNA and CDR2 YNFKEQ. Trimming left V 0 bases short and J 4 bases short, with 7 bases between.

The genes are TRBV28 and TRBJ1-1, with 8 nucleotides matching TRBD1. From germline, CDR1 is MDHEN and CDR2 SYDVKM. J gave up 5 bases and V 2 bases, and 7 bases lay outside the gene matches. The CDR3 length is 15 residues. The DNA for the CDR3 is TGTGCCAGCAGTTTACAGGGGGCGAGGGGTACTGAAGCTTTCTTT. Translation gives CASSLQGARGTEAFF. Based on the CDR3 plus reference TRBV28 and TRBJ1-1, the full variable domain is DVKVTQSSRYLVKRTGEKVFLECVQDMDHENMFWYRQDPGLGLRLIYFSYDVKMKEKGDIPEGYSVSREKKERFSLILESASTNQTSMYLCASSLQGARGTEAFFGQGTRLTVV.

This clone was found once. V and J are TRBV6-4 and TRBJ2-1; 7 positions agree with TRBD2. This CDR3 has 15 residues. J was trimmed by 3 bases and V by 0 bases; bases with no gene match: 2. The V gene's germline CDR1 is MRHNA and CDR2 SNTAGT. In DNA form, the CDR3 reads TGTGCCAGCAGTGACTCGGGGGAGGGCTACAATGAGCAGTTCTTC. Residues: CASSDSGEGYNEQFF.

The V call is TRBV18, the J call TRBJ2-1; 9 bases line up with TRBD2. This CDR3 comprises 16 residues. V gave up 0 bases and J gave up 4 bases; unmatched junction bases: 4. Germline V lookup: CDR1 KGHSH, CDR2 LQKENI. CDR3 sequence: CASSPPRGGLYNEQFF. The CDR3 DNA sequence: TGTGCCAGCTCACCACCGCGGGGGGGCTTATACAATGAGCAGTTCTTC.

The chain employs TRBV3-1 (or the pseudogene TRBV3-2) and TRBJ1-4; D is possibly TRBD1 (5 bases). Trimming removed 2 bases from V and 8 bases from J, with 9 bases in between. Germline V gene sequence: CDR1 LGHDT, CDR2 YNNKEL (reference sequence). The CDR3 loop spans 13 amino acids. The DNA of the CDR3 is TGTGCCAGCAGCCAACTAAAGGGGGAAAAACTGTTTTTT. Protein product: CASSQLKGEKLFF.

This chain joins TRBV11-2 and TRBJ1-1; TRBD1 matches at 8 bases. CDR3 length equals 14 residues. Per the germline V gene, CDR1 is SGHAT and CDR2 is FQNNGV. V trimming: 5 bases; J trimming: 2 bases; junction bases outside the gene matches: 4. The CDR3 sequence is CASSGQGSNTEAFF. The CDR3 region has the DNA TGTGCCAGCAGCGGACAGGGCTCCAACACTGAAGCTTTCTTT.